The 4 T cell receptor beta chains below were found in one sample sequenced in a study of cytomegalovirus exposure and HLA in healthy donors. Produced via immunoSEQ multiplex PCR; TCRdb's table is partial and in-frame only. The data contain some 170,000 clones, 89% of them singletons. Sequencing was performed on PBMCs. The receptors come from a woman younger than 35 in good health and CMV-seropositive.

The chain couples TRBV7-2 to TRBJ1-5; 8 bases are a match to TRBD1. Trimming took 1 base from V and 5 from J; bases not matched to a gene: 7. The length of the CDR3 is 16 residues. Germline lookup yields CDR1 SGHTA and CDR2 FQGNSA. The CDR3, as DNA: TGTGCCAGCAGCTTAGGGGGGGACAGGCCGGATCAGCCCCAGCATTTT. It translates to CASSLGGDRPDQPQHF.

This clone was seen a few times. The chain joins TRBV7-2 to TRBJ2-2; 7 nucleotides agree with TRBD2. This CDR3 has 14 residues. The V gene end was trimmed by 5 bases and the J gene end by 6 bases; junction bases not matched to a gene: 6. The germline V gene encodes CDR1 SGHTA and CDR2 FQGNSA. CDR3 region: CASSPGREPGELFF. The CDR3 region has the DNA TGTGCCAGCAGCCCGGGGCGGGAGCCCGGGGAGCTGTTTTTT.

This clone was recorded only once. The V call is TRBV5-4, the J call TRBJ2-1; unclear D gene. Germline V lookup: CDR1 SGHNT, CDR2 YYREEE (reference sequence). This CDR3 comprises 15 residues. V was shortened by 1 base and J by 6 bases, with 14 bases between the two germline ends. In DNA form, the CDR3 reads TGTGCCAGCAGCTTGAAGCGTGCCTCGGGCAATGAGCAGTTCTTC. This gives the protein CASSLKRASGNEQFF.

A few counts support this clone. This chain links TRBV29-1 with TRBJ2-1; 8 bases map to TRBD1. The ends lost 5 bases at V and 9 bases at J; junction bases unmatched: 9. Germline loops: CDR1 SQVTM, CDR2 ANQGSEA. The CDR3 runs to 13 residues. CDR3 in DNA: TGCAGCGTTCACAGGGGGATAAACAGTGAGCAGTTCTTC. It is translated as CSVHRGINSEQFF.